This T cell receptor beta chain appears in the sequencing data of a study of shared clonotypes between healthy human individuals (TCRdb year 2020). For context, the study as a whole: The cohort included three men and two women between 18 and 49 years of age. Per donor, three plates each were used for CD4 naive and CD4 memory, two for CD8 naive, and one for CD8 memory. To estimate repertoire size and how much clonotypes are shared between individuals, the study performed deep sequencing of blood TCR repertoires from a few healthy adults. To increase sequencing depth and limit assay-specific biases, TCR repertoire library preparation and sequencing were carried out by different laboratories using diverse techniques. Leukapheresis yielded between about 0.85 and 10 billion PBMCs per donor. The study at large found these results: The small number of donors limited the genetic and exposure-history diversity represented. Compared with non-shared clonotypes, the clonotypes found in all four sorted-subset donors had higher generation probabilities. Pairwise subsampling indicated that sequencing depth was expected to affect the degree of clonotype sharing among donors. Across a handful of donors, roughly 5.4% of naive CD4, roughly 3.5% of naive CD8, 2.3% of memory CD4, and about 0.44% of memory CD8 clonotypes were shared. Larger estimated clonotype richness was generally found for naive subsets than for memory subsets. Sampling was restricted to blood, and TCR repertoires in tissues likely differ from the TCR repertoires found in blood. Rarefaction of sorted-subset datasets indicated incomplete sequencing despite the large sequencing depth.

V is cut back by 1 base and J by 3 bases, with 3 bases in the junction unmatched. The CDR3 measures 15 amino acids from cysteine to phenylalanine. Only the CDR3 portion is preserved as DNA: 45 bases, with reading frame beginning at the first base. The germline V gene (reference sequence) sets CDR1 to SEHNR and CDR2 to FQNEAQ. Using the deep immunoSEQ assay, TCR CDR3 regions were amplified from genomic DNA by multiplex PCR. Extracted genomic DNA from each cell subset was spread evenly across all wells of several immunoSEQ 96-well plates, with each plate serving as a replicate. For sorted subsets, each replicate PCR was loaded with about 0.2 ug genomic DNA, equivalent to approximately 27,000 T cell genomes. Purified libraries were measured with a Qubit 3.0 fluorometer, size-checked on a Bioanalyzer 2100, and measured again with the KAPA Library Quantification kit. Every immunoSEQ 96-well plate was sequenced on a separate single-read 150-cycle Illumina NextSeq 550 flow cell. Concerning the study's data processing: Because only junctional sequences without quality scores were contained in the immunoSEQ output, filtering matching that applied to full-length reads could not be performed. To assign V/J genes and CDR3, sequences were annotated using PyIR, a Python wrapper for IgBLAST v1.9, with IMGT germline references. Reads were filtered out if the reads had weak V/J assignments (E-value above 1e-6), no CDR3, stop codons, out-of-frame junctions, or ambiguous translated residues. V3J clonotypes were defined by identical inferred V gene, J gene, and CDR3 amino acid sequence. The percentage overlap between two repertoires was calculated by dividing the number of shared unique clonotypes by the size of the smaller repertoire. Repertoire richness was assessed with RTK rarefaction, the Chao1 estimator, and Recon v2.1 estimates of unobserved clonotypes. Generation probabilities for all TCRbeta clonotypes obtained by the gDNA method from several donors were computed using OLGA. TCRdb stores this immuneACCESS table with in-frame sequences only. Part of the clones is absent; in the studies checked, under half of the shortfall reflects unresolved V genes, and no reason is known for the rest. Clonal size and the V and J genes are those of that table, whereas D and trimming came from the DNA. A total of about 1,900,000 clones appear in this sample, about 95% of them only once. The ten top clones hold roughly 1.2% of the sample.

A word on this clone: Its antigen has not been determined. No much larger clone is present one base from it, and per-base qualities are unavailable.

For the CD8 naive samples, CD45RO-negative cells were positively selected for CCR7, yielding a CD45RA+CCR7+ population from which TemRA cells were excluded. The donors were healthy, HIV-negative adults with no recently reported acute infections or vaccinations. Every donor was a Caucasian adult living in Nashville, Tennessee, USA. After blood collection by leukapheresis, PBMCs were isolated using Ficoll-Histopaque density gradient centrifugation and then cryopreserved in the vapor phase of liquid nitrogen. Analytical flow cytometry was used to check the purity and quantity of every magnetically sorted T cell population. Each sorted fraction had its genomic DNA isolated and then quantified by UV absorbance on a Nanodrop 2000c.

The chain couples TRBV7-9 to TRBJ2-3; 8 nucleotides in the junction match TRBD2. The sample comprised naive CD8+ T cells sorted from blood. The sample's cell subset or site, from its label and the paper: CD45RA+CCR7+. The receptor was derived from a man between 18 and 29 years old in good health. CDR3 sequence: CASSLVAGRTDTQYF. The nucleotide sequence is TGTGCCAGCAGCTTAGTAGCGGGGAGGACAGATACGCAGTATTTT.